This TCR beta chain was captured in a study of human T cells and chemical hapten exposure. Indicated time point: patch test 3, about 24 weeks after DPC sensitization. Described treatment: therapeutic diphenylcyclopropenone sensitization with weekly scalp DPC. TCRdb used MiXCR to reprocess the RACE reads, holding one entry per CDR3 protein. The sample holds some 62,000 distinct CDR3 sequences, roughly 11% seen once. This clonotype was picked up many times. Germline CDR1 is LNHNV and CDR2 is YYDKDF (reference sequence). This CDR3 comprises 16 residues. The V segment lost 0 bases and the J segment 3 bases; nucleotides outside the gene matches: 7.

The sample here was whole blood, taken in connection with sensitization to the hapten diphenylcyclopropenone (DPC). The source of this sequence is a woman in her 30s with alopecia areata. Some clones in this sample may be carry-over from other donors' samples. The J gene is TRBJ1-1, the V gene TRBV15, with TRBD1 matching 7 bases. DNA for the CDR3: TGTGCCACCAGCAGAGATCACCTCCAGGGGGACACTGAAGCTTTCTTT. Translation: CATSRDHLQGDTEAFF.